This entry lists 10 T cell receptor beta chains sequenced from one sample in a study of Ad26.COV2.S vaccination and SARS-CoV-2 variants. The protocol was immunoSEQ multiplex PCR, while the TCRdb copy is restricted to in-frame clones and leaves out a portion. The table shows about 370,000 clones, with 89% occurring only once. The sample's treatment: some 19 received Ad26.COV2.S at low or high dose, single or two shots; about 5 received placebo; per-sample allocation not given. The investigators took samples on day 63 after the first vaccine or placebo injection. The material sequenced was peripheral blood, taken in a trial of Ad26.COV2.S vaccine versus placebo. The receptors originated from a person between 18 and 59 years old who received the Ad26.COV2.S COVID-19 vaccine or a placebo.

The V call is TRBV28, the J call TRBJ1-2, with a tentative D call TRBD1 (5 bases). V was cut by 3 bases and J by 6 bases, with 14 bases left in between. Looked up from germline, CDR1 is MDHEN and CDR2 is SYDVKM. This CDR3 region has 14 residues. The CDR3 nucleotides read TGTGCCAGCAGTTTCCTAATCCAGGGCCATGGCTACACCTTC. This encodes CASSFLIQGHGYTF.

V gene TRBV5-6 combines with J gene TRBJ2-7; a weak D match, TRBD2 (5 bases). The CDR3 runs 14 residues. CDR1 SGHDT and CDR2 YYEEEE come from the germline V gene. V gave up 0 bases and J gave up 4 bases, with 11 bases separating them. CDR3 sequence: CASSLGGIGYEQYF. CDR3 nucleotide sequence: TGTGCCAGCAGCTTGGGAGGGATCGGTTACGAGCAGTACTTC.

The chain is built from TRBV28 and TRBJ2-1, with 11 bases identical to TRBD2. The V and J ends lost 1 base and 9 bases, in that order; junction bases with no gene match: 5. The germline V gene encodes CDR1 MDHEN and CDR2 SYDVKM. This CDR3 contains 15 residues. The CDR3 DNA is TGTGCCAGCAGTTTATTAGCGGGAGGGCCTAGTGAGCAGTTCTTC. It yields the protein CASSLLAGGPSEQFF.

The chain links TRBV7-2 to TRBJ2-1; TRBD2 matches 10 bases. V shed 5 bases, J shed 15 bases, and the junction held 10 bases outside the gene matches. Germline V gene sequence: CDR1 SGHTA, CDR2 FQGNSA. The CDR3 runs to 13 residues. The CDR3 here is CASSREREGLRFF. Here the CDR3 DNA reads TGTGCCAGCAGCCGGGAGCGGGAGGGACTCCGGTTCTTC.

V usage is TRBV28 and J usage is TRBJ2-5, with D perhaps assigned TRBD1 or TRBD2 (5 bases each). The CDR3 spans 13 residues. Per the germline V gene, CDR1 is MDHEN and CDR2 is SYDVKM. Trimming cost V 8 bases and J 4 bases, with 14 bases left between them. The CDR3: CASGTGPPETQYF. CDR3 nucleotides: TGTGCCAGCGGGACGGGACCCCCAGAGACCCAGTACTTC.

With respect to this clone: One junction end disagrees with the germline gene, perhaps due to a read error. The chain couples TRBV5-6 to TRBJ2-7, with D maybe TRBD2 (6 bases). From germline, CDR1 is SGHDT and CDR2 YYEEEE. CDR3 length: 12 residues. This CDR3 is CASSRAGSLGKF. The DNA of the CDR3 is TGTGCCAGCAGCAGGGCGGGGTCCCTCGGGAAGTTC.

This clone has a handful of counts. The chain uses TRBV6-1 and TRBJ1-1, with a weak D call TRBD1 (6 bases). The CDR3 extends over 14 amino acids. Looked up from germline, CDR1 is MNHNS and CDR2 is SASEGT. With 0 bases removed from V and 5 bases from J, the gap between germline ends came to 10 bases. For the CDR3, the DNA is TGTGCCAGCAGTGAAGCGGTAGGGGGGACTGAAGCTTTCTTT. Its protein is CASSEAVGGTEAFF.

This chain links TRBV7-2 with TRBJ1-1, with TRBD1 as a possible D gene (6 bases). CDR1 SGHTA and CDR2 FQGNSA come from the germline V gene. This CDR3 region has 17 residues. V lost 5 bases and J lost 7, with 26 bases in between. The CDR3 DNA is TGTGCCAGCAGCCCGCCAGTCCCCGGATTAAAGGACAGTGAAGCTTTCTTT. Translation gives CASSPPVPGLKDSEAFF.

This chain links TRBV25-1 with TRBJ2-1; weak D call: TRBD1 (5 bases). This CDR3 region has 13 residues. The V and J ends lost 5 bases and 6 bases respectively, with 11 bases between them. Germline V CDR1 and CDR2: MGHDK, SYGVNS. CDR3 nucleotides: TGTGCCAGCAGTTCCGCCCAGGGCAATGAGCAGTTCTTC. Its translation: CASSSAQGNEQFF.

About this clone: Other DNA sequences of this sample code for an identical CDR3. The V and J genes are TRBV5-1 and TRBJ1-1, with D tentatively TRBD1 (5 bases). Trimming took off 4 bases at V and 1 base at J, with 8 bases between the two ends. Germline values: CDR1 SGHRS, CDR2 YFSETQ. CDR3 length equals 13 residues. Here the CDR3 DNA reads TGCGCCAGCAGCCATGGGGGGAACACTGAAGCTTTCTTT. It codes for CASSHGGNTEAFF. The variable domain in full, with the rest retrieved from reference TRBV5-1 and TRBJ1-1, is KAGVTQTPRYLIKTRGQQVTLSCSPISGHRSVSWYQQTPGQGLQFLFEYFSETQRNKGNFPGRFSGRQFSNSRSEMNVSTLELGDSALYLCASSHGGNTEAFFGQGTRLTVV.